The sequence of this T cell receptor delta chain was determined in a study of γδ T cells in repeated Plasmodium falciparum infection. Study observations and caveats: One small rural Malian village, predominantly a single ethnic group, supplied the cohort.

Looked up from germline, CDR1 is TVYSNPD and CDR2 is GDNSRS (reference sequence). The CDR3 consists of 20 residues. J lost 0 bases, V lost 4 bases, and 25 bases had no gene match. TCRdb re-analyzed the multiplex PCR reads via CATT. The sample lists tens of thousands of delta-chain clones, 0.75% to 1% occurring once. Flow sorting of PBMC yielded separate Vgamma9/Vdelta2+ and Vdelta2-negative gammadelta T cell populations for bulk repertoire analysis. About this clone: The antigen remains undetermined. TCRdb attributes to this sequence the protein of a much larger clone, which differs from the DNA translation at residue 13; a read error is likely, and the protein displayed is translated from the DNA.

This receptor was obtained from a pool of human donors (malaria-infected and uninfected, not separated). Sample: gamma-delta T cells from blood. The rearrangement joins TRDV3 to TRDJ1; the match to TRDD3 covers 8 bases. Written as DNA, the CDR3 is TGTGCCTCCTTTGGTCCCGATAGTACTGGGGGGAGATCCTACACCGATAAACTCATCTTT. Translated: CASFGPDSTGGRSYTDKLIF.